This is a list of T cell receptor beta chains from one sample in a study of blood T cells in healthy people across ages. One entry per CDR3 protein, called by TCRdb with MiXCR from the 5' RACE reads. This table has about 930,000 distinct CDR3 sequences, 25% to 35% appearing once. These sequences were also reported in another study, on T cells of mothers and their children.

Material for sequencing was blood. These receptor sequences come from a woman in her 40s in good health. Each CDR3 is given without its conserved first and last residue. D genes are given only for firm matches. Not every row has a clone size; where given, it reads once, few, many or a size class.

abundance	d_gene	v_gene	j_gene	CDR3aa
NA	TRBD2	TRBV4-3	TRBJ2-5	ASSQDLGSGGETQY
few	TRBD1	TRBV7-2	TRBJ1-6	ASSARQGQGSPLH
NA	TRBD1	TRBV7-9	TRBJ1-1	ASSLVGDRGRTEAF
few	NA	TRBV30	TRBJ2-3	AWSERGIFSTDTQY
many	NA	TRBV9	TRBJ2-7	ASSVAEDEQY
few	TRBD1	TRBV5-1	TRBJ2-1	ASSLGDRGRGDEQF
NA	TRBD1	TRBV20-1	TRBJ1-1	SANGQGRPEAF
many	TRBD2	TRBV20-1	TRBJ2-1	SATTSGAYNEQF
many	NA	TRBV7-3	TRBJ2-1	ASSYGVPNEQF
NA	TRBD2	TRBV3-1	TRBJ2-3	ASSPTSYGTDTQY
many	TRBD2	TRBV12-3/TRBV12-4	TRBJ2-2	ASRSAGVRNTGELF
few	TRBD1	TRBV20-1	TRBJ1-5	SAYGTGRQPQH
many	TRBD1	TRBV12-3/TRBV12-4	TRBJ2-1	ASSSSGTGGWEQF
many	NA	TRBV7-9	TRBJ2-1	ASSDTLRGRNEQF
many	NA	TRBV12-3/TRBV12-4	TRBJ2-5	ASSPSSGIETQY
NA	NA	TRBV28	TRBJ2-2	ALSPGANTGELF
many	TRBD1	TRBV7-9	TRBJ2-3	ASSPWTGGRDTQY
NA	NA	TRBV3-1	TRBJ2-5	ASSQQLEGETQY
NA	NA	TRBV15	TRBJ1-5	ATSRTGPNQPQH
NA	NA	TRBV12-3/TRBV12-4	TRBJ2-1	ASSWGQNNEQF
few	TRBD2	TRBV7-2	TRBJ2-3	ASSPWASGGRADTQY
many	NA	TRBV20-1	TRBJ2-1	SARRESGFYNEQF
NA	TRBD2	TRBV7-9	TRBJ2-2	ASTHGTSLSGELF
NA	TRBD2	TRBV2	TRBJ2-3	ASSGESTDTQY
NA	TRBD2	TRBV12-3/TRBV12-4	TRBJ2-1	ASSFLAGVYNEQF
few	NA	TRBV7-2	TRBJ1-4	ASSLGARGEKLF
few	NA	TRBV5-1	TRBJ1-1	ASSLVPQGNTEAF
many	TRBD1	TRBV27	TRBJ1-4	ASSLQGGEEKLF
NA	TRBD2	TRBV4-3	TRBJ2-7	ASSQDVGLAGFYEQY
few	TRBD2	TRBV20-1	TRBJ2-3	SARNSGSTDTQY
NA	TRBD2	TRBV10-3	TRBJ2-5	AISGLAGPLQETQY
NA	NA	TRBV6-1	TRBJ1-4	AGSNGGRTRNEKLF
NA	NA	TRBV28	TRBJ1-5	ASRPPERGLNQPQH
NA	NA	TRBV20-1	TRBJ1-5	CARDSPRAGNQPQH